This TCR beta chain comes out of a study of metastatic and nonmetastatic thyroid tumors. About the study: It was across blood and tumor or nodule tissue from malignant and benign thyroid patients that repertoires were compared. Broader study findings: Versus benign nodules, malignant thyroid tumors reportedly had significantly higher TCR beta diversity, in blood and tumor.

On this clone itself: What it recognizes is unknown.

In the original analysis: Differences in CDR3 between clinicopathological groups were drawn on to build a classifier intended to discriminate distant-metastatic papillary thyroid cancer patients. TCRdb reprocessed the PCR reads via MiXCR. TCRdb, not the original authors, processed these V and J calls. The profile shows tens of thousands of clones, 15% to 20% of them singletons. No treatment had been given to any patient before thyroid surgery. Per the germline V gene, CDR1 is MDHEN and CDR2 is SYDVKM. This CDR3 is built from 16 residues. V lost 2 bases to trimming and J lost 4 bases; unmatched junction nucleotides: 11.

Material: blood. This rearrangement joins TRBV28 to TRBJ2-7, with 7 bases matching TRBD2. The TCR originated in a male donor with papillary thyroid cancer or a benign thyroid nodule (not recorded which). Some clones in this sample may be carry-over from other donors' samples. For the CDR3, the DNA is TGTGCCAGCAGTTTAAGCCTAGCGGCGTTGAGATACGAGCAGTACTTC. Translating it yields CASSLSLAALRYEQYF.